The present TCR beta chain was sequenced within a study of T cells in Graves' hyperthyroidism and ophthalmopathy. As for the study in general: The authors collected peripheral blood at initial diagnosis, before any treatment.

RNA transcripts yielded amplified TCR beta CDR3 regions. A set of HTBI primers served as the primers for a first-round RT-PCR of the TCR CDR3. TCRdb reprocessed the multiplex PCR reads with MiXCR, giving one entry per CDR3 protein. This table has 400,000 or so distinct CDR3 sequences, around 15% appearing once. The table lists this clonotype with many counts. The antigen remains unidentified. The CDR3 is 13 residues long. V shed 8 bases and J shed 5 bases, with 14 bases lying between them. Germline CDR1 reads MNHNS; CDR2 reads SASEGT. Findings and caveats of the study: Stable hyperthyroidism was told apart from ophthalmopathy by a model built on 13 V-J features. It was a median about 7.1 months before onset that the model predicted ophthalmopathy. Most clonotypes expanded in the thyroid (above 0.001) were also present in blood.

The clonotype originates from a woman aged 55-70 years with Graves' ophthalmopathy. What was sequenced was blood. This chain joins TRBV6-1 and TRBJ2-3, with a tentative D call TRBD1 (5 bases). The CDR3 DNA follows: TGTGCCAGCGTTGCAGGGTTGAAAGATACGCAGTATTTT. This encodes CASVAGLKDTQYF.